The 14 T cell receptor beta chains listed next were all sequenced from one sample in a study of T cells in Graves' hyperthyroidism and ophthalmopathy. Amplification yielded TCR beta CDR3 regions, with RNA transcripts as the source. The TCR CDR3 first-round RT-PCR relied on the HTBI primer set. TCRdb reprocessed the multiplex PCR reads via MiXCR and lists one record per CDR3 protein. This table has some 250,000 distinct CDR3 sequences, about 14% appearing once. The material sequenced was blood. The source of these receptors is a middle-aged woman with Graves' hyperthyroidism that later progressed to Graves' ophthalmopathy.

The table lists this clonotype with many counts. V and J are TRBV5-5 and TRBJ2-7; 7 nucleotides match TRBD2. The CDR3 loop spans 12 amino acids. CDR1 is SGHKS and CDR2 is YYEKEE in the germline V gene (reference sequence). V lost 2 bases and J lost 7; bases outside the gene matches: 3. CDR3 loop: CASSFVSGEQYF. CDR3 nucleotides: TGTGCCAGCAGCTTCGTTAGCGGGGAGCAGTACTTC.

This clonotype was counted many times. The V call is TRBV5-1, the J call TRBJ1-1; D may be TRBD1 (6 bases). V lost 0 bases to trimming and J lost 0 bases, with 15 bases between them. Germline V lookup: CDR1 SGHRS, CDR2 YFSETQ. CDR3 length: 17 amino acids. The CDR3 spells CASSLDETGVLNTEAFF. Written as DNA, the CDR3 is TGCGCCAGCAGCTTGGATGAGACAGGCGTTTTGAACACTGAAGCTTTCTTT.

This clonotype was recorded many times. The chain has TRBV10-3 and TRBJ2-1; the D gene is possibly TRBD2 (6 bases). The CDR3 covers 14 residues. Germline CDR1 reads ENHRY; CDR2 reads SYGVKD. V was shortened by 4 bases and J by 6 bases, with 13 bases between the two germline ends. The CDR3 protein is CAISVGGASNEQFF. CDR3 in DNA: TGTGCCATCAGTGTGGGAGGAGCAAGCAATGAGCAGTTCTTC.

This clonotype has at least ten counts. V is TRBV15 and J is TRBJ2-3, with D hard to call. The germline V gene has CDR1 LNHNV and CDR2 YYDKDF (reference sequence). V was clipped by 0 bases and J by 5 bases, with 12 bases between them. This CDR3 contains 15 residues. The CDR3 DNA is TGTGCCACCAGCAGAGATACGAGAGGTATAGATACGCAGTATTTT. Amino acid sequence: CATSRDTRGIDTQYF.

This clonotype was seen repeatedly, ten times or more. The rearrangement uses TRBV5-1 and TRBJ2-1; 8 bases are shared with TRBD2. There are 16 residues in the CDR3. In germline, CDR1 is SGHRS, CDR2 YFSETQ. V lost 2 bases, J lost 5 bases, and 9 bases stayed unmatched. CDR3 amino acids: CASSLLADSIDNEQFF. The CDR3 bases are TGCGCCAGCAGCTTACTAGCGGACAGCATCGACAATGAGCAGTTCTTC. Looking up the rest from reference TRBV5-1 and TRBJ2-1 gives the full variable domain: KAGVTQTPRYLIKTRGQQVTLSCSPISGHRSVSWYQQTPGQGLQFLFEYFSETQRNKGNFPGRFSGRQFSNSRSEMNVSTLELGDSALYLCASSLLADSIDNEQFFGPGTRLTVL.

The V gene is TRBV6-1, the J gene TRBJ2-3; D not resolved. The J call is in doubt because the DNA end fits TRBJ1-5 better. CDR1 is MNHNS and CDR2 is SASEGT in the germline V gene. The CDR3 is 16 amino acids. The CDR3 here is CASSQGLAGFTDTQHF. The CDR3 DNA is TGTGCCAGCAGCCAAGGACTAGCGGGCTTCACAGATACGCAGCATTTT.

The chain has TRBV5-1 and TRBJ2-2; D gene uncertain. The CDR3 loop spans 13 amino acids. Germline V gives CDR1 SGHRS, CDR2 YFSETQ. The V end lost 5 bases, the J end lost 5 bases, and 10 bases lay between the germline ends. In nucleotides, the CDR3 is TGCGCCAGCAGAGGGATCGTTACCGGGGAGCTGTTTTTT. Protein product: CASRGIVTGELFF.

This clonotype was picked up many times. The genes are TRBV28 and TRBJ2-1, with D tentatively TRBD2 (6 bases). The CDR3 covers 15 residues. From germline, CDR1 is MDHEN and CDR2 SYDVKM. V lost 5 bases, J lost 5 bases, and 16 bases lay in between. The CDR3 is CASSPLSGLNNEQFF. CDR3 nucleotide sequence: TGTGCCAGCAGTCCCCTATCGGGACTCAACAATGAGCAGTTCTTC.

This clonotype was observed many times. The rearrangement joins TRBV4-1 to TRBJ2-5, with 13 bases lining up with TRBD2. Per germline, CDR1 MGHRA and CDR2 YSYEKL. V shed 3 bases and J 4 bases; nucleotides not matched to a gene: 8. The CDR3 consists of 17 residues. This chain's CDR3 is CASSHPGTSGVGETQYF. CDR3 DNA sequence: TGCGCCAGCAGCCACCCCGGGACTAGCGGGGTTGGAGAGACCCAGTACTTC.

This clonotype appeared many times. V usage is TRBV3-1 and J usage is TRBJ2-7; 9 bases are a match to TRBD2. The V and J ends lost 1 base and 3 bases, in that order; junction bases with no gene match: 4. The CDR3 loop spans 15 amino acids. Per the germline V gene, CDR1 is LGHDT and CDR2 is YNNKEL (reference sequence). The CDR3 nucleotides read TGTGCCAGCAGCCAAGGCGGGACTAGCAGCTACGAGCAGTACTTC. It yields the protein CASSQGGTSSYEQYF.

This clonotype was picked up many times. The genes are TRBV28 and TRBJ2-1; D gene ambiguous. Trimming removed 2 bases at V and 6 bases at J, with 8 bases between. CDR1 is MDHEN, CDR2 SYDVKM, per germline. The CDR3 runs 13 residues. CDR3 bases: TGTGCCAGCAGTTTAGGTTCCCTCAATGAGCAGTTCTTC. It yields the protein CASSLGSLNEQFF.

This clonotype was counted at least ten times. V is TRBV7-3 and J is TRBJ2-1; TRBD2 matches 11 bases. V shed 5 bases and J 8 bases; nucleotides not matched to a gene: 14. Germline loops: CDR1 SGHTA, CDR2 FQGTGA. This CDR3 is 17 amino acids long. The CDR3 loop is CASSPRRTSGSRYEQFF. CDR3 nucleotide sequence: TGTGCCAGCAGCCCCCGCCGAACTAGCGGGAGTAGGTATGAGCAGTTCTTC.

This clonotype came up once. This sequence joins TRBV28 and TRBJ1-5; tentative D call: TRBD1 (5 bases). The germline V and J ends were trimmed by 6 bases and 3 bases, with 24 bases remaining between them. This CDR3 has 18 residues. CDR1 is MDHEN and CDR2 is SYDVKM in the germline V gene. CDR3 bases: TGTGCCAGCAGCCGTACCAAAGACCTCGACAGTTACAATCAGCCCCAGCATTTT. As protein: CASSRTKDLDSYNQPQHF.

This clonotype has just a few counts. Relative to the germline gene, one junction end is altered; a read error may explain this. The chain couples TRBV6-4 to TRBJ2-1; 10 bases align to TRBD1. Germline V lookup: CDR1 MRHNA, CDR2 SNTAGT. This CDR3 is 17 amino acids long. The CDR3 sequence is CASSYSTGGKSYNEQFF. As DNA, the CDR3 is TGTGCCAGCAGTTACTCGACAGGGGGCAAGAGCTACAATGAGCAGTTCTTC.